Presented here are 5 T cell receptor beta chains from one specimen sequenced in a study of PD-L1 blockade in urothelial cancer. Sequencing used immunoSEQ multiplex PCR; TCRdb keeps in-frame clones, though not all of them. The table records just over 50,000 clones, approximately 86% of them present only once. This sample comprised PBMCs, obtained around atezolizumab (anti-PD-L1) treatment. The receptors derive from a man aged 55 to 69 with urothelial cancer.

The V and J genes are TRBV19 and TRBJ1-6, with 8 bases identical to TRBD1. The CDR3 covers 18 residues. The V segment lost 6 bases and the J segment 7 bases; nucleotides outside the gene matches: 17. CDR1 is LNHDA and CDR2 is SQIVND in the germline V gene (reference sequence). CDR3 sequence: CASSDDRGVRIRNSPLHF. CDR3 sequence (DNA): TGTGCCAGTAGCGACGACAGGGGAGTAAGGATTCGAAATTCACCCCTCCACTTT.

The J gene is TRBJ1-1, the V gene TRBV30, with D possibly being TRBD1 (5 bases). Germline loops: CDR1 GTSNPN, CDR2 SVGIG (reference sequence). This CDR3 region has 12 residues. V lost 2 bases, J lost 7 bases, and 11 bases lay in between. The DNA of the CDR3 is TGTGCCTGGAGTCATACTACAGGTGAAGCTTTCTTT. This translates into CAWSHTTGEAFF.

V and J are TRBV2 and TRBJ2-4, with a possible D match to TRBD2 (6 bases). CDR1 is SNHLY, CDR2 FYNNEI, per germline. Trimming left V 10 bases short and J 2 bases short, with 9 bases between. This CDR3 is 12 amino acids long. DNA of the CDR3: TGTGCCACCGGGGGAACCAAAAACATTCAGTACTTC. Translated: CATGGTKNIQYF.

The V call is TRBV5-1, the J call TRBJ1-1; a possible D gene is TRBD1 (5 bases). Trimming left V 2 bases short and J 2 bases short, with 7 bases between. The CDR3 has 13 amino acids. In germline, CDR1 is SGHRS, CDR2 YFSETQ. The CDR3 DNA reads as TGCGCCAGCAGCTTTCAGGGAAACACTGAAGCTTTCTTT. This gives the protein CASSFQGNTEAFF.

The CDR3 coding sequence is TGCGCCAGCAGCTCGGGGACAGGACCTACAGAGCAGTACTTC. Protein: CASSSGTGPTEQYF. V usage is TRBV5-1 and J usage is TRBJ2-7; 8 bases agree with TRBD1. V lost 3 bases to trimming and J lost 7 bases; unmatched junction nucleotides: 9. CDR3 length: 14 amino acids. Germline CDR1 is SGHRS and CDR2 is YFSETQ. Supplemented by reference TRBV5-1 and TRBJ2-7, the full variable domain reads KAGVTQTPRYLIKTRGQQVTLSCSPISGHRSVSWYQQTPGQGLQFLFEYFSETQRNKGNFPGRFSGRQFSNSRSEMNVSTLELGDSALYLCASSSGTGPTEQYFGPGTRLTVT.